This TCR beta chain was observed in a study of CD8 T cells in ankylosing spondylitis. The sample holds one count of this clonotype. Construction of TCR beta libraries was performed using quantitative 5'-RACE with molecular barcodes. TCRdb ran MiXCR on the 5' RACE reads and lists one entry per CDR3 protein. This sample has 250,000 or so distinct CDR3 sequences, with about 24% found just once. V lost 8 bases, J lost 4 bases, and 13 bases lay in between. Germline CDR1 and CDR2: DFQATT and SNEGSKA (reference sequence). The CDR3 runs to 12 residues. The sample was blood, either unsorted or a sorted T cell fraction (not recorded which). The chain combines TRBV20-1 with TRBJ2-3; D may be TRBD2 (5 bases). This sequence originates from a male donor with ankylosing spondylitis or in good health (not recorded which). Here the CDR3 DNA reads TGCAGTCCCGGGCCGCGGGCAGATACGCAGTATTTT. Translated: CSPGPRADTQYF.